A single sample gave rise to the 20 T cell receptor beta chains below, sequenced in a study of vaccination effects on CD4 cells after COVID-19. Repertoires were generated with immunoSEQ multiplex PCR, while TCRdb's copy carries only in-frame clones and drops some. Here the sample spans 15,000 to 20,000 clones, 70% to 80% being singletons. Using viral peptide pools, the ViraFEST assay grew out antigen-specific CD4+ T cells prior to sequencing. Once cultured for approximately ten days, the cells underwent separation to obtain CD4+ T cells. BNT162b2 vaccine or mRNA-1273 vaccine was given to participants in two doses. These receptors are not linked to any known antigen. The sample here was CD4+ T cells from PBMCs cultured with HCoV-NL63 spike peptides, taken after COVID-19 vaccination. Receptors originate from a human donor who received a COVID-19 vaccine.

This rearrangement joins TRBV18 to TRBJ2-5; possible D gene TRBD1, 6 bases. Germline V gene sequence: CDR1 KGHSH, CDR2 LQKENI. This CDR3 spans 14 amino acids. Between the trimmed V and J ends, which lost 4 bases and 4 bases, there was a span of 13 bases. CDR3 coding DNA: TGTGCCAGCTCACACCAGGGGCGAGGAGAGACCCAGTACTTC. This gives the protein CASSHQGRGETQYF.

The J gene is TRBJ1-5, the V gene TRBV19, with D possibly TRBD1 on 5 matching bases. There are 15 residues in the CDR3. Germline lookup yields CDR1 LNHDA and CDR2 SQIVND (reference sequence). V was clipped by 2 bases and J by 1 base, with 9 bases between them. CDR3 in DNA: TGTGCCAGTAGTATACGGACACCGAGCAATCAGCCCCAGCATTTT. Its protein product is CASSIRTPSNQPQHF.

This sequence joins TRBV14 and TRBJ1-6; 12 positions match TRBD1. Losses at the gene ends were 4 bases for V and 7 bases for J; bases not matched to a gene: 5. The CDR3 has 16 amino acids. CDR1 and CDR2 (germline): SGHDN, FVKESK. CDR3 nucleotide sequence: TGTGCCAGCAGCCCTTTGGGACAGGGGGCGAATTCACCCCTCCACTTT. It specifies CASSPLGQGANSPLHF.

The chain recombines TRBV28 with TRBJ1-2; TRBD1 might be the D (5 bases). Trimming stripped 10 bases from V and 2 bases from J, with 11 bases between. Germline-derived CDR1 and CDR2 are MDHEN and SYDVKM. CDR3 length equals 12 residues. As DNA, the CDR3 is TGTGCCACGGGGGGGGGAAACTATGGCTACACCTTC. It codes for CATGGGNYGYTF.

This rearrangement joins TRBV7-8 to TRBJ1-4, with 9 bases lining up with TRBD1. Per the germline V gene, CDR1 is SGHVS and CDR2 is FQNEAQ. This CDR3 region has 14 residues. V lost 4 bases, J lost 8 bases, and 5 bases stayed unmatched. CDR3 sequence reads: CASSSGQGWEKLFF. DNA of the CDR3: TGTGCCAGCAGCTCCGGACAGGGGTGGGAAAAACTGTTTTTT.

The CDR3 loop is CASSGGQGRRMGYTF. CDR3 DNA sequence: TGTGCCAGCAGTGGAGGACAGGGTAGGAGAATGGGCTACACCTTC. This chain joins TRBV27 and TRBJ1-2; TRBD1 agrees at 8 bases. The CDR3 is made up of 15 amino acids. Trimming at V came to 5 bases and at J to 8 bases, leaving 13 bases not matched to a gene. Germline loops: CDR1 MNHEY, CDR2 SMNVEV (reference sequence).

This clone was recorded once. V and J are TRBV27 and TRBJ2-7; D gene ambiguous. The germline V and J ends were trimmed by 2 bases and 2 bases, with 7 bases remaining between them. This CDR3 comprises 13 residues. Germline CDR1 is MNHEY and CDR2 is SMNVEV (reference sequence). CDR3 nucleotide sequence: TGTGCCAGCAGTTTAGCCCCCACCTACGAGCAGTACTTC. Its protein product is CASSLAPTYEQYF.

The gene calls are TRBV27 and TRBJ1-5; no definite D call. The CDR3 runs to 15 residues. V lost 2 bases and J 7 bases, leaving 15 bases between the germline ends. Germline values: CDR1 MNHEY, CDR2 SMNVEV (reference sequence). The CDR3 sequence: CASSLEVRSGQPQHF. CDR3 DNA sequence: TGTGCCAGCAGTTTAGAAGTCAGATCCGGGCAGCCCCAGCATTTT.

The DNA of the CDR3 is TGTGCCAGCAGTTTCGGGACAGGGCCCTACGAGCAGTACTTC. The encoded protein is CASSFGTGPYEQYF. The chain carries TRBV27 and TRBJ2-7; 9 nucleotides line up with TRBD1. The length of the CDR3 is 14 residues. CDR1 is MNHEY, CDR2 SMNVEV, per germline (reference sequence). With 3 bases clipped from V and 2 bases from J, the junction kept 2 bases outside the gene matches.

DNA for the CDR3: TGTGCCAGCAGCTTTGGGACCACTGAAGCTTTCTTT. Protein sequence: CASSFGTTEAFF. The rearrangement links TRBV11-2 to TRBJ1-1, with a weak D call TRBD1 (5 bases). This CDR3 has 12 residues. Germline V gives CDR1 SGHAT, CDR2 FQNNGV. V gave up 3 bases and J gave up 4 bases, with 6 bases separating them.

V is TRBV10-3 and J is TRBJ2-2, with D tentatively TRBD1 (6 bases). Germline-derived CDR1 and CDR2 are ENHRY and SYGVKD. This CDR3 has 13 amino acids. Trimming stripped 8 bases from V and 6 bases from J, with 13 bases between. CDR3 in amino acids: CAIGNRAAGELFF. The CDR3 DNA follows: TGTGCCATCGGGAACAGGGCTGCCGGGGAGCTGTTTTTT.

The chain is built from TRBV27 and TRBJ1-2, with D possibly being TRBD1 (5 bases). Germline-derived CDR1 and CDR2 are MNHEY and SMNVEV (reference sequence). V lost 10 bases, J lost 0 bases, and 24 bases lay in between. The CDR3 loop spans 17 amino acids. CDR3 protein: CATKEKRDGPANYGYTF. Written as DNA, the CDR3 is TGTGCCACCAAGGAGAAAAGGGACGGTCCAGCTAACTATGGCTACACCTTC.

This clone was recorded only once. CDR3 sequence reads: CASSRGANQYGYTF. Here the CDR3 DNA reads TGTGCCAGCTCACGGGGGGCAAATCAGTATGGCTACACCTTC. V and J are TRBV18 and TRBJ1-2, with D maybe TRBD1 (6 bases). V lost 4 bases, J lost 5 bases, and 14 bases lay in between. The CDR3 runs 14 residues. The germline gives CDR1 KGHSH, CDR2 LQKENI.

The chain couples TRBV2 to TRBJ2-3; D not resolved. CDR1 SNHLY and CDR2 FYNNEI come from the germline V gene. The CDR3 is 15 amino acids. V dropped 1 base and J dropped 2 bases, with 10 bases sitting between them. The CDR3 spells CASSEGLNPTDTQYF. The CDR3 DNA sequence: TGTGCCAGCAGTGAAGGTCTGAATCCCACAGATACGCAGTATTTT.

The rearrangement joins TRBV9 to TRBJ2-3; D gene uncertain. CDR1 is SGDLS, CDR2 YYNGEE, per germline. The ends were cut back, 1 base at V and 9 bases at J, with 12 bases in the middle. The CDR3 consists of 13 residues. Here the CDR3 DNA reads TGTGCCAGCAGCGTAACCCCAACCGGGACGCAGTATTTT. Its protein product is CASSVTPTGTQYF. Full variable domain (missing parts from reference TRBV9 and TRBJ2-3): DSGVTQTPKHLITATGQRVTLRCSPRSGDLSVYWYQQSLDQGLQFLIQYYNGEERAKGNILERFSAQQFPDLHSELNLSSLELGDSALYFCASSVTPTGTQYFGPGTRLTVL.

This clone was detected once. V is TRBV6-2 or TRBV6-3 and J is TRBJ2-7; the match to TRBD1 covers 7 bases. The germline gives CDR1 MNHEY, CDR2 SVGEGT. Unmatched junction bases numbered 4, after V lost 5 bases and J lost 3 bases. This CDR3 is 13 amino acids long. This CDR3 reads CASSGDRYYEQYF. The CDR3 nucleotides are TGTGCCAGCAGTGGGGACAGATACTACGAGCAGTACTTC.

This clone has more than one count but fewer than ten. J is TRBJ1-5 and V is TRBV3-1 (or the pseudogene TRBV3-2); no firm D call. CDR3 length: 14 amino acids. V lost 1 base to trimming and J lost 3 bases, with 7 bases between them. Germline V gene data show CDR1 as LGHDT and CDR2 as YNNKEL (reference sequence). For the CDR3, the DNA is TGTGCCAGCAGCCAAGTGGGCCTCAATCAGCCCCAGCATTTT. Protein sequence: CASSQVGLNQPQHF.

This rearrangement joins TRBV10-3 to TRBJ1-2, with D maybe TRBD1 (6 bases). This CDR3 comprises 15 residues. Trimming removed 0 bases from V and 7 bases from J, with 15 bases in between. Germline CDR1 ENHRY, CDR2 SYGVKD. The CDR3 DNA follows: TGTGCCATCAGTGAGTCCTATCTGGGGGCGACTGGCTACACCTTC. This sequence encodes CAISESYLGATGYTF.

The CDR3 DNA reads TGTGCCACCAGTCTAGCGGGATCGAACACCGGGGAGCTGTTTTTT. It codes for CATSLAGSNTGELFF. The genes are TRBV24-1 and TRBJ2-2, with 9 bases that match TRBD2. The length of the CDR3 is 15 residues. From germline, CDR1 is KGHDR and CDR2 SFDVKD. J gave up 0 bases and V 6 bases, and 1 base lay outside the gene matches.

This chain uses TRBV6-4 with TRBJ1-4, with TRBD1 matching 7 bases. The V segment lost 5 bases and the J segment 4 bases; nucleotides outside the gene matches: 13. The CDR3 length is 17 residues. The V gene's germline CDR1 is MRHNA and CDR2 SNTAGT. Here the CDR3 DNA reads TGTGCCAGCAGTCGAGACAGGGCAGGGCAGGATAATGAAAAACTGTTTTTT. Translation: CASSRDRAGQDNEKLFF.